One TCR beta chain is described in this entry. Antigen unknown. TCRdb's copy holds only in-frame clones and misses some; the assay was immunoSEQ multiplex PCR. The data contain 70,000 to 100,000 clones, roughly 86% of them singletons. These data belong to a study of radiotherapy plus CTLA-4 blockade in lung cancer. Study-wide context: For less than 20% of patients, objective responses occurred, and around 31% had disease control.

Broader study findings: Interferon-beta, together with early blood T cell clone dynamics, reportedly best predicted response. Among blood TCR repertoires after radiotherapy plus ipilimumab, tumor-derived clones expanded.

Treatment of patients with chemo-refractory metastatic non-small-cell lung cancer consisted of focal radiation plus CTLA-4 blockade with ipilimumab. This sequence originates from a human donor with non-small cell lung cancer who had a partial response to radiotherapy plus ipilimumab. The source was peripheral blood, collected from a patient treated with radiotherapy plus ipilimumab.

The CDR3 coding sequence is TGTGCCAGCAGCTTGAAGGGACATAACACCGGGGAGCTGTTTTTT. It encodes CASSLKGHNTGELFF. J is TRBJ2-2 and V is TRBV5-8, with a tentative D call TRBD1 (6 bases). CDR1 is SGHTS and CDR2 is YDEGEE in the germline V gene. There are 15 residues in the CDR3. Trimming took off 1 base at V and 2 bases at J, with 9 bases between the two ends.